This T cell receptor beta chain was retrieved from a study of shared clonotypes between healthy human individuals. The CDR3 is 13 residues long. The ends lost 10 bases at V and 4 bases at J; junction bases unmatched: 9. Germline CDR1 is MDHEN and CDR2 is SYDVKM. Here immunoSEQ multiplex PCR was the method, and the copy in TCRdb shows in-frame clones only, minus some. The table lists about 2.3 million clones, approximately 90% of them singletons. The chain joins TRBV28 to TRBJ2-7, with TRBD2 matching over 8 bases. The sequence came from a man between 18 and 35 years old in good health. Some clones in this sample may be carry-over from other donors' samples. Sequenced sample: naive CD4+ T cells from PBMCs. The subset: CD45RA+ positively selected. The CDR3 here is CATLSGSSYEQYF. CDR3 nucleotides: TGTGCCACCCTGAGCGGGAGTTCGTACGAGCAGTACTTC.